A single sample is the source of the 23 T cell receptor beta chains below, sequenced in a study of CD8+CD57+ T cells in acquired aplastic anemia. CDR3 and TCR beta VDJ profiling relied on genomic DNA as the template. One entry per CDR3 protein, called by TCRdb with MiXCR from the reads. The profile covers around 170,000 distinct CDR3 sequences, with 40% to 50% appearing a single time and about 2.9% taken by the ten largest. Sequencing used sorted CD4+, CD8+, or CD8+CD57+ T cells (not recorded which) from PBMCs. Every receptor here comes from a human donor in good health.

This clonotype occurred many times. This chain joins TRBV6-1 and TRBJ1-5; a weak D match, TRBD1 (6 bases). Trimming removed 6 bases at V and 2 bases at J, with 17 bases between. The CDR3 loop spans 16 amino acids. CDR1 is MNHNS, CDR2 SASEGT, per germline. CDR3 DNA: TGTGCCAGCAGAATCGGACAGTTTGAAGGCAATCAGCCCCAGCATTTT. Translated: CASRIGQFEGNQPQHF.

The CDR3 DNA reads TGTGCCAGCAGTTTAACAGGGGGCAACACCGGGGAGCTGTTTTTT. Translated: CASSLTGGNTGELFF. This chain joins TRBV12-3 or TRBV12-4 and TRBJ2-2, with 9 bases matching TRBD1. The CDR3 has 15 residues. The trim removed 2 bases at V and 2 bases at J, leaving 0 bases unmatched.

This chain connects TRBV27 to TRBJ2-1, with a tentative D call TRBD2 (7 bases). CDR1 MNHEY and CDR2 SMNVEV come from the germline V gene (reference sequence). The CDR3 runs 16 residues. V gave up 6 bases and J gave up 5 bases, with 20 bases separating them. CDR3 region: CASSHFQGSGNNEQFF. The CDR3 DNA sequence: TGTGCCAGCAGCCACTTCCAGGGGAGCGGGAACAATGAGCAGTTCTTC.

The V call is TRBV2, the J call TRBJ1-4; a possible D gene is TRBD1 (6 bases). Per the germline V gene, CDR1 is SNHLY and CDR2 is FYNNEI. V shed 6 bases and J shed 5 bases, with 10 bases lying between them. This CDR3 spans 13 amino acids. CDR3 nucleotides: TGTGCCAGCAGACGGGACATGAATGAAAAACTGTTTTTT. It codes for CASRRDMNEKLFF.

The chain links TRBV24-1 to TRBJ2-3, with 11 bases identical to TRBD2. V gave up 2 bases and J gave up 2 bases; unmatched junction bases: 5. The CDR3 is 17 amino acids. The germline gives CDR1 KGHDR, CDR2 SFDVKD. CDR3 DNA: TGTGCCACCAGTGATTCCTCGACTAGCGGGAACACAGATACGCAGTATTTT. Protein sequence: CATSDSSTSGNTDTQYF.

There are a few counts of this clonotype. Since a much larger clone is just one base distant, this may be a read error. This chain uses TRBV7-8 with TRBJ2-2; 7 nucleotides align to TRBD1. Germline-derived CDR1 and CDR2 are SGHVS and FQNEAQ. This CDR3 contains 16 residues. The CDR3 sequence is CASSLRQGSTAGEPFF. The CDR3 nucleotides read TGTGCCAGCAGCCTAAGACAGGGTTCTACGGCCGGGGAGCCGTTTTTT.

This chain uses TRBV24-1 with TRBJ1-6, with D hard to call. With 1 base removed from V and 7 bases from J, the gap between germline ends came to 10 bases. This CDR3 is 15 amino acids long. CDR1 and CDR2 from the germline V gene are KGHDR and SFDVKD. CDR3 in amino acids: CATSDFAWPNSPLHF. The CDR3 region has the DNA TGTGCCACCAGTGATTTCGCCTGGCCCAATTCACCCCTCCACTTT.

In this sample, this clonotype turned up many times. The rearrangement uses TRBV4-2 and TRBJ1-2; TRBD1 is a possible D gene (5 bases). V was cut by 1 base and J by 4 bases, with 13 bases left in between. Germline CDR1 and CDR2: LGHNA and YNFKEQ. The CDR3 has 15 residues. CDR3 DNA: TGTGCCAGCAGCCAAGGGGGCTTACCGATCTATGGCTACACCTTC. The encoded protein is CASSQGGLPIYGYTF.

Only a few counts were recorded for this clonotype. The rearrangement joins TRBV12-3 or TRBV12-4 to TRBJ2-6; TRBD1 aligns across 9 bases. The CDR3 is 20 amino acids. With V trimmed by 2 bases and J by 0 bases, 11 bases remained unmatched. The CDR3 here is CASSLFPFGQGNSGANVLTF. The CDR3 DNA reads TGTGCCAGCAGTTTATTTCCCTTCGGACAGGGGAACTCTGGGGCCAACGTCCTGACTTTC.

The chain recombines TRBV2 with TRBJ2-7; D unclear. The CDR3 consists of 9 residues. CDR1 SNHLY and CDR2 FYNNEI come from the germline V gene. Trimming shortened V by 6 bases and J by 5 bases, and 2 bases separated the two germline ends. The CDR3 spells CASSNEQYF. CDR3 DNA: TGTGCCAGCAGCAACGAGCAGTACTTC.

As to this clonotype: Since a much larger clone is just one base distant, this may be a read error. A read error is likely, as this CDR3 ends without the conserved phenylalanine or tryptophan. This chain links TRBV7-3 with TRBJ2-1; the match to TRBD2 covers 8 bases. The trim removed 6 bases at V and 1 base at J, leaving 5 bases unmatched. The length of the CDR3 is 15 residues. CDR1 is SGHTA, CDR2 FQGTGA, per germline. The CDR3 DNA sequence: TGTGCCAGCAGTTCTAGACTAGCGTCCTACAATGAGCAGTTCCTC. Protein sequence: CASSSRLASYNEQFL.

This clonotype has just a few counts. The V and J genes are TRBV19 and TRBJ1-2; maybe TRBD1 (6 bases). The CDR3 consists of 13 residues. In germline, CDR1 is LNHDA, CDR2 SQIVND (reference sequence). V was trimmed by 7 bases and J by 4 bases, leaving 13 bases between them. In DNA, the CDR3 is TGTGCCAGTAAGGTACAGGGCACCTATGGCTACACCTTC. Protein product: CASKVQGTYGYTF.

This clonotype turned up a few times. The chain carries TRBV30 and TRBJ1-2, with 10 bases matching TRBD1. The CDR3 consists of 16 residues. In germline, CDR1 is GTSNPN, CDR2 SVGIG (reference sequence). The V and J ends lost 5 bases and 5 bases, in that order; junction bases with no gene match: 14. The DNA of the CDR3 is TGTGCCTGGGCAGGGACAGGGGTTAAAAGGGGATATGGCTACACCTTC. Its translation: CAWAGTGVKRGYGYTF.

The V and J genes are TRBV5-4 and TRBJ2-2, with unresolved D. CDR1 and CDR2 (germline): SGHNT, YYREEE (reference sequence). The V end lost 0 bases, the J end lost 4 bases, and 4 bases lay between the germline ends. The CDR3 has 13 amino acids. CDR3 bases: TGTGCCAGCAGCTTGGCCCGCACCGGGGAGCTGTTTTTT. Translating it yields CASSLARTGELFF. Variable domain in full (rest from reference TRBV5-4 and TRBJ2-2): ETGVTQSPTHLIKTRGQQVTLRCSSQSGHNTVSWYQQALGQGPQFIFQYYREEENGRGNFPPRFSGLQFPNYSSELNVNALELDDSALYLCASSLARTGELFFGEGSRLTVL.

The CDR3 nucleotides read TGTGCCAGCAGCTCCTTCGGCGGGAACTCCTACGAGCAGTACTTC. This translates into CASSSFGGNSYEQYF. This rearrangement joins TRBV7-3 to TRBJ2-7; maybe TRBD2 (6 bases). Germline V CDR1 and CDR2: SGHTA, FQGTGA. This CDR3 comprises 15 residues. V lost 4 bases and J 0 bases, leaving 13 bases between the germline ends.

The gene calls are TRBV4-1 and TRBJ1-1; D unclear. CDR1 and CDR2 from the germline V gene are MGHRA and YSYEKL. This CDR3 is built from 12 residues. V lost 1 base to trimming and J lost 6 bases, with 6 bases between them. CDR3 nucleotide sequence: TGCGCCAGCAGCCAAGGAGCGTCTGAAGCTTTCTTT. Its translation: CASSQGASEAFF.

The chain links TRBV28 to TRBJ1-4; no reliable D call. Germline CDR1 and CDR2: MDHEN and SYDVKM. The CDR3 loop spans 12 amino acids. Trimming removed 5 bases at V and 13 bases at J, with 14 bases between. Here the CDR3 reads CASSLPAGLLFF. CDR3 nucleotide sequence: TGTGCCAGCAGTCTTCCGGCGGGGTTACTGTTTTTT.

This clonotype was observed many times. Here the CDR3 DNA reads TGTGCCAGCAGTGAGAGAATTGGGGGGGGAGCTTTCTTT. Its protein is CASSERIGGGAFF. The chain couples TRBV2 to TRBJ1-1, with a weak D call TRBD1 (5 bases). Germline V gene sequence: CDR1 SNHLY, CDR2 FYNNEI. V lost 3 bases, J lost 10 bases, and 15 bases lay in between. This CDR3 has 13 amino acids.

This chain uses TRBV19 with TRBJ2-2; TRBD1 matches at 8 bases. The V gene's germline CDR1 is LNHDA and CDR2 SQIVND (reference sequence). Trimming removed 7 bases from V and 1 base from J; junction bases left unmatched: 11. CDR3 length: 17 residues. The DNA of the CDR3 is TGTGCCAGTACCGAAACAGGGGGACGGAGGAACACCGGGGAGCTGTTTTTT. It encodes CASTETGGRRNTGELFF.

This clonotype was counted between two and nine times. This chain uses TRBV10-2 with TRBJ1-5; 8 nucleotides agree with TRBD1. CDR1 and CDR2 (germline): WSHSY, SAAADI. The J segment lost 6 bases and the V segment lost 5 bases, leaving 6 bases of the junction unmatched. The CDR3 totals 14 residues. The CDR3 bases are TGCGCCAGCAGTAATCAGGGGGCAATTCAGCCCCAGCATTTT. Translation: CASSNQGAIQPQHF.

V and J are TRBV20-1 and TRBJ1-5, with a tentative D call TRBD1 (5 bases). The V and J ends lost 5 bases and 2 bases respectively, with 19 bases between them. Germline-derived CDR1 and CDR2 are DFQATT and SNEGSKA (reference sequence). The CDR3 totals 16 residues. The CDR3 nucleotides read TGCAGTGCTTACGGAATAGGGACCTATGGCAATCAGCCCCAGCATTTT. Protein sequence: CSAYGIGTYGNQPQHF.

The rearrangement joins TRBV25-1 to TRBJ1-6; tentative D call: TRBD1 (5 bases). This CDR3 has 13 residues. Germline V CDR1 and CDR2: MGHDK, SYGVNS. V lost 1 base to trimming and J lost 11 bases, with 9 bases between them. Here the CDR3 reads CASSESQGPPLHF. DNA of the CDR3: TGTGCCAGCAGTGAATCCCAGGGCCCACCCCTCCACTTT.

This clonotype has more than one count but fewer than ten. The CDR3 region has the DNA TGTGCCAGCAGTCCTAATCGCCGAGATACGCAGTATTTT. Protein product: CASSPNRRDTQYF. The chain uses TRBV2 and TRBJ2-3; D remains ambiguous. Germline V CDR1 and CDR2: SNHLY, FYNNEI. The V end lost 5 bases, the J end lost 5 bases, and 11 bases lay between the germline ends. This CDR3 has 13 amino acids.